These T cell receptor beta chains were read from a single sample in a study of Ad26.COV2.S vaccination and SARS-CoV-2 variants. The data were produced by immunoSEQ multiplex PCR, yet TCRdb's version contains in-frame clones alone and is incomplete. There are 400,000 or so clones in the sample; 80% to 90% occur only once, and 3.5% lies in the top ten. Specimen: peripheral blood, collected in a trial of Ad26.COV2.S vaccine versus placebo. These receptor sequences come from a person between 18 and 65 years old who received the Ad26.COV2.S COVID-19 vaccine or a placebo. Each CDR3 is given with its conserved first and last residue. A D gene is named only where the DNA matches it firmly. Clone size is stated in some rows and not others, as once, few, many or a class when expanded.

j_call: TRBJ1-5; v_call: TRBV19; d_call: -; clone_size: -; cdr3_nt: TGTGCCAGTAGTAGCTCAAGAATGGGTCAGCCCCAGCATTTT; cdr3_aa: CASSSSRMGQPQHF
j_call: TRBJ1-6; v_call: TRBV2; d_call: -; clone_size: -; cdr3_nt: TGTGCCAGCAGTGAAGAGGGGGGGGCAAGATCACCCCTCCACTTT; cdr3_aa: CASSEEGGARSPLHF
j_call: TRBJ1-5; v_call: TRBV19; d_call: TRBD1; clone_size: -; cdr3_nt: TGTGCCAGTATTGGACAGGGGTATAGCAATCAGCCCCAGCATTTT; cdr3_aa: CASIGQGYSNQPQHF
j_call: TRBJ1-1; v_call: TRBV5-1; d_call: -; clone_size: -; cdr3_nt: TGCGCCAGCAGCTTGACCAGACAAGGTGAAGCTTTCTTT; cdr3_aa: CASSLTRQGEAFF
j_call: TRBJ2-7; v_call: TRBV7-9; d_call: -; clone_size: -; cdr3_nt: TGTGCCAGCAGCCATAATGTGGCGGACGAGCAGTACTTC; cdr3_aa: CASSHNVADEQYF
j_call: TRBJ2-7; v_call: TRBV2; d_call: TRBD1; clone_size: -; cdr3_nt: TGTGCCAGCAGTCCTGGACAGGGAAGACCCTACGAGCAGTACTTC; cdr3_aa: CASSPGQGRPYEQYF
j_call: TRBJ1-6; v_call: TRBV2; d_call: TRBD1; clone_size: -; cdr3_nt: TGTGCCAGCAGTGAGCAGGGACAGGGAAATTCACCCCTCCACTTT; cdr3_aa: CASSEQGQGNSPLHF
j_call: TRBJ2-3; v_call: TRBV5-6; d_call: -; clone_size: once; cdr3_nt: TGTGCCAGCAGCCTAGGACTATCCCGGGATACGCAGTATTTT; cdr3_aa: CASSLGLSRDTQYF
j_call: TRBJ1-4; v_call: TRBV5-6; d_call: -; clone_size: -; cdr3_nt: TGTGCCAGCAGCAAACAAGGAACTGGGGCAACTAATGAAAAACTGTTTTTT; cdr3_aa: CASSKQGTGATNEKLFF
j_call: TRBJ1-4; v_call: TRBV18; d_call: -; clone_size: -; cdr3_nt: TGTGCCAGCTCGATCAAAACTGCAACTAATGAAAAACTGTTTTTT; cdr3_aa: CASSIKTATNEKLFF
j_call: TRBJ2-1; v_call: TRBV24-1; d_call: -; clone_size: -; cdr3_nt: TGTGCCACAGGGGATTCCTACAATGAGCAGTTCTTC; cdr3_aa: CATGDSYNEQFF
j_call: TRBJ2-1; v_call: TRBV6-5; d_call: TRBD1; clone_size: -; cdr3_nt: TGTGCCAGCAGGGGGACAGGGGAAAATGAGCAGTTCTTC; cdr3_aa: CASRGTGENEQFF
j_call: TRBJ2-6; v_call: TRBV19; d_call: TRBD1; clone_size: -; cdr3_nt: TGTGCCAGTAGTATCTGGGACAGGGGACAAGATGGGGCCAACGTCCTGACTTTC; cdr3_aa: CASSIWDRGQDGANVLTF
j_call: TRBJ2-7; v_call: TRBV2; d_call: -; clone_size: -; cdr3_nt: TGTGCCAGCAGCAACAGGGGGGGGTACGAGCAGTACTTC; cdr3_aa: CASSNRGGYEQYF
j_call: TRBJ1-1; v_call: TRBV5-1; d_call: -; clone_size: few; cdr3_nt: TGCGCCAGCAGCTTGCAGGGCCCGGTGACTGAAGCTTTCTTT; cdr3_aa: CASSLQGPVTEAFF
j_call: TRBJ2-3; v_call: TRBV19; d_call: TRBD1; clone_size: once; cdr3_nt: TGTGCCAGTCGGGACAGGGGCACAGATACGCAGTATTTT; cdr3_aa: CASRDRGTDTQYF
j_call: TRBJ2-7; v_call: TRBV18; d_call: -; clone_size: -; cdr3_nt: TGTGCCAGCTCACCTGCCGGGGAGGCGGAGCAGTACTTC; cdr3_aa: CASSPAGEAEQYF
j_call: TRBJ2-3; v_call: TRBV3-1/TRBV3-2; d_call: TRBD2; clone_size: once; cdr3_nt: TGTGCCAGCAGCCAATCGGCTAGCGGGGATACGCAGTATTTT; cdr3_aa: CASSQSASGDTQYF
j_call: TRBJ1-2; v_call: TRBV5-1; d_call: TRBD1; clone_size: -; cdr3_nt: TGCGCCAGCAGCCCCGGACAGGGGTTAGTCTACACCTTC; cdr3_aa: CASSPGQGLVYTF
j_call: TRBJ1-5; v_call: TRBV27; d_call: -; clone_size: -; cdr3_nt: TGTGCCAGCAGTTCTTGGACGGATAGCAATCAGCCCCAGCATTTT; cdr3_aa: CASSSWTDSNQPQHF
j_call: TRBJ1-4; v_call: TRBV7-6; d_call: -; clone_size: -; cdr3_nt: TGTGCCAGCAGCTCAAGGACGTTAAGCGGTGAAAAACTGTTTTTT; cdr3_aa: CASSSRTLSGEKLFF
j_call: TRBJ2-3; v_call: TRBV2; d_call: -; clone_size: -; cdr3_nt: TGTGCCAGCAGTGAGACCCGGGACTTCACAGATACGCAGTATTTT; cdr3_aa: CASSETRDFTDTQYF
j_call: TRBJ2-2; v_call: TRBV24-1; d_call: -; clone_size: -; cdr3_nt: TGTGCCACCAGTGCCCTGACTTCCTCCAGGCTAGGCGACACCGGGGAGCTGTTTTTT; cdr3_aa: CATSALTSSRLGDTGELFF
j_call: TRBJ2-5; v_call: TRBV27; d_call: TRBD2; clone_size: -; cdr3_nt: TGTGCCAGCAGTTCCTTAAGCGGGGGAGAGACCCAGTACTTC; cdr3_aa: CASSSLSGGETQYF
j_call: TRBJ1-1; v_call: TRBV6-2/TRBV6-3; d_call: -; clone_size: -; cdr3_nt: TGTGCCAGCAGTAAAGCCTCGACAGGTGGGAACACTGAAGCTTTCTTT; cdr3_aa: CASSKASTGGNTEAFF
j_call: TRBJ1-1; v_call: TRBV4-3; d_call: TRBD1; clone_size: -; cdr3_nt: TGCGCCAGCAGCCAAGCCCCGGGACAGGGGGCAGAGGAAGCTTTCTTT; cdr3_aa: CASSQAPGQGAEEAFF
j_call: TRBJ2-7; v_call: TRBV3-1/TRBV3-2; d_call: TRBD2; clone_size: -; cdr3_nt: TGTGCCAGCAGCCAATATCCTAGCGGGGACACCTACGAGCAGTACTTC; cdr3_aa: CASSQYPSGDTYEQYF
j_call: TRBJ1-5; v_call: TRBV18; d_call: -; clone_size: -; cdr3_nt: TGTGCCAGCTCACCAGACGGAAGGTCGTCGCCCCAGCATTTT; cdr3_aa: CASSPDGRSSPQHF
j_call: TRBJ2-3; v_call: TRBV4-1; d_call: TRBD2; clone_size: -; cdr3_nt: TGCGCCAGCAGCCGATCTAGCGGGGGGCGGAAAGATACGCAGTATTTT; cdr3_aa: CASSRSSGGRKDTQYF
j_call: TRBJ2-1; v_call: TRBV5-1; d_call: TRBD1; clone_size: -; cdr3_nt: TGCGCCAGCAGCTGGGGGACAGGGGCGGTTGAGCAGTTCTTC; cdr3_aa: CASSWGTGAVEQFF
j_call: TRBJ2-3; v_call: TRBV7-9; d_call: -; clone_size: -; cdr3_nt: TGTGCCAGCAGCTTAGCGCCTACAGGGCTCTTCCCCACAGATACGCAGTATTTT; cdr3_aa: CASSLAPTGLFPTDTQYF
j_call: TRBJ2-4; v_call: TRBV10-2; d_call: TRBD1; clone_size: -; cdr3_nt: TGCGCCAGCAGTGAGTCTTACAGGACAGGGGATGCCAAAAACATTCAGTACTTC; cdr3_aa: CASSESYRTGDAKNIQYF
j_call: TRBJ2-3; v_call: TRBV11-3; d_call: -; clone_size: -; cdr3_nt: TGTGCCAGCAGCTCCGGGGCTAGCACAGATACGCAGTATTTT; cdr3_aa: CASSSGASTDTQYF
j_call: TRBJ2-1; v_call: TRBV3-1/TRBV3-2; d_call: TRBD2; clone_size: -; cdr3_nt: TGTGCCAGCAGCCAAGAACCCTTAGCGGGGGGTAACAATGAGCAGTTCTTC; cdr3_aa: CASSQEPLAGGNNEQFF
j_call: TRBJ1-2; v_call: TRBV5-1; d_call: -; clone_size: once; cdr3_nt: TGCGCCAGCAGCTTGGCCGGCCAGGGGGGCTACACCTTC; cdr3_aa: CASSLAGQGGYTF
j_call: TRBJ1-5; v_call: TRBV30; d_call: -; clone_size: -; cdr3_nt: TGTGCCTGGAGTGAGGGTGTGGGCGTCAATCAGCCCCAGCATTTT; cdr3_aa: CAWSEGVGVNQPQHF
j_call: TRBJ1-6; v_call: TRBV5-5; d_call: -; clone_size: -; cdr3_nt: TGTGCCAGCAGCTCGTCGGGACCTAGCTCACCCCTCCACTTT; cdr3_aa: CASSSSGPSSPLHF
j_call: TRBJ1-6; v_call: TRBV5-6; d_call: -; clone_size: -; cdr3_nt: TGTGCCAGCAGCTTGGAGGGGATCTCACCCCTCCACTTT; cdr3_aa: CASSLEGISPLHF
j_call: TRBJ1-3; v_call: TRBV7-2; d_call: -; clone_size: -; cdr3_nt: TGTGCCAGCAGCCCGTTCAAAGGAAACACCATATATTTT; cdr3_aa: CASSPFKGNTIYF
j_call: TRBJ2-3; v_call: TRBV6-5; d_call: -; clone_size: -; cdr3_nt: TGTGCCAGCAGTTACTCGAATATCGACACAGATACGCAGTATTTT; cdr3_aa: CASSYSNIDTDTQYF
j_call: TRBJ2-3; v_call: TRBV5-1; d_call: -; clone_size: -; cdr3_nt: TGCGCCAGCAGCTTGGGGGATTCGGCAGATACGCAGTATTTT; cdr3_aa: CASSLGDSADTQYF
j_call: TRBJ2-2; v_call: TRBV19; d_call: -; clone_size: -; cdr3_nt: TGTGCCAGTAGTACAGGGTGGAACACCGGGGAGCTGTTTTTT; cdr3_aa: CASSTGWNTGELFF
j_call: TRBJ1-2; v_call: TRBV25-1; d_call: -; clone_size: -; cdr3_nt: TGTGCCAGCAGTGAAGGGACCTTCTATGGCTACACCTTC; cdr3_aa: CASSEGTFYGYTF
j_call: TRBJ1-5; v_call: TRBV6-5; d_call: TRBD1; clone_size: -; cdr3_nt: TGTGCCAGCAGACCACAGGGGGCTTATCAGCCCCAGCATTTT; cdr3_aa: CASRPQGAYQPQHF
j_call: TRBJ2-3; v_call: TRBV5-4; d_call: TRBD2; clone_size: -; cdr3_nt: TGTGCCAGCAGCCAACGCGAGCGGGGCCGCGGGGCAGATACGCAGTATTTT; cdr3_aa: CASSQRERGRGADTQYF
j_call: TRBJ2-2; v_call: TRBV27; d_call: -; clone_size: once; cdr3_nt: TGTGCCAGCAGTGTATACAGGGAGAGGGCCGGGGAGCTGTTTTTT; cdr3_aa: CASSVYRERAGELFF
j_call: TRBJ1-1; v_call: TRBV10-2; d_call: -; clone_size: -; cdr3_nt: TGCGCCAGCAGAGGCGACTTGAACACTGAAGCTTTCTTT; cdr3_aa: CASRGDLNTEAFF
j_call: TRBJ2-7; v_call: TRBV19; d_call: -; clone_size: -; cdr3_nt: TGTGCCAGTAGTCCTGACACCTACGAGCAGTACTTC; cdr3_aa: CASSPDTYEQYF
j_call: TRBJ2-1; v_call: TRBV7-9; d_call: -; clone_size: -; cdr3_nt: TGTGCCAGCAGCAATTGGGAGGGGGACTACAATGAGCAGTTCTTC; cdr3_aa: CASSNWEGDYNEQFF
j_call: TRBJ2-5; v_call: TRBV5-1; d_call: -; clone_size: -; cdr3_nt: TGCGCCAGCAGCGGGGGGGCGGAGACCCAGTACTTC; cdr3_aa: CASSGGAETQYF
j_call: TRBJ1-1; v_call: TRBV7-9; d_call: -; clone_size: few; cdr3_nt: TGTGCCAGCAGCTTAGAGCAGGGTAGGACTGAAGCTTTCTTT; cdr3_aa: CASSLEQGRTEAFF
j_call: TRBJ2-7; v_call: TRBV6-5; d_call: -; clone_size: -; cdr3_nt: TGTGCCAGCAGTTACTCTTCTGTTAGCTACGAGCAGTACTTC; cdr3_aa: CASSYSSVSYEQYF